This record covers a single T cell receptor (beta chain). Its target is not known. The data were taken from a study of T-cell reconstitution after alpha-beta-depleted transplantation in children. The study's findings and limits: By one year post-transplant, T-cell counts and diversity largely arose from T cells that were newly produced. Reported findings indicate that, about two months after transplant, alpha-beta T cells came from several hundred expanded clones, which were derived from non-depleted graft cells.

As it was prepared, the TCRbeta library received unique molecular identifiers. TCRdb re-called the PCR reads through MiXCR, storing one row per CDR3 protein. The table lists fewer than 250,000 distinct CDR3 sequences, approximately 17% of them singletons. V lost 5 bases to trimming and J lost 11 bases, with 22 bases between them. The germline gives CDR1 SEHNR, CDR2 FQNEAQ (reference sequence). The CDR3 contains 15 residues. The chain employs TRBV7-9 and TRBJ2-4, with D perhaps matching TRBD1 (5 bases). This TCR was recovered from a male patient between 2 and 15 years old who had a stem cell transplant for acute lymphoblastic leukemia, so the T cells may come from the graft donor. The starting material was PBMCs, mostly from graft donor cells, obtained 360 days after TCRalphabeta/CD19-depleted stem cell transplant. CDR3 sequence: CASSPPGPSQEVQYF. CDR3 DNA: TGTGCCAGCAGCCCCCCAGGGCCCAGCCAGGAAGTTCAGTACTTC. The whole variable domain, remainder taken from reference TRBV7-9 and TRBJ2-4, is DTGVSQNPRHKITKRGQNVTFRCDPISEHNRLYWYRQTLGQGPEFLTYFQNEAQLEKSRLLSDRFSAERPKGSFSTLEIQRTEQGDSAMYLCASSPPGPSQEVQYFGAGTRLSVL.